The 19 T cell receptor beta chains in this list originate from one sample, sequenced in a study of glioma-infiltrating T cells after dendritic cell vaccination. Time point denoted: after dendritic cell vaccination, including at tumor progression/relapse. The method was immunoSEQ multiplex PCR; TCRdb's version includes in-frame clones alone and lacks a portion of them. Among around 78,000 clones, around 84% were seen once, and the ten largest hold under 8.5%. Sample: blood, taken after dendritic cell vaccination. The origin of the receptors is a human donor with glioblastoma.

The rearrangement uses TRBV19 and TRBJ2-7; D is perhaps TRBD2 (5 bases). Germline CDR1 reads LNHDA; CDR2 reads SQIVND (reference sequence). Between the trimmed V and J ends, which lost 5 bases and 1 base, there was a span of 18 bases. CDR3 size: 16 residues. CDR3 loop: CASSVGQVRGSYEQYF. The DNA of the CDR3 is TGTGCCAGTAGTGTAGGTCAGGTCAGAGGGTCCTACGAGCAGTACTTC.

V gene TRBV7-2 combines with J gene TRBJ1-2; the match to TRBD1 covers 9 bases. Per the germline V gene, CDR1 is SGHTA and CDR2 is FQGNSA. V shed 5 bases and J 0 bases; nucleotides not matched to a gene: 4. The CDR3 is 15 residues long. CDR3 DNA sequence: TGTGCCAGCAGCGTTACAGGGGGCTCTAACTATGGCTACACCTTC. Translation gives CASSVTGGSNYGYTF.

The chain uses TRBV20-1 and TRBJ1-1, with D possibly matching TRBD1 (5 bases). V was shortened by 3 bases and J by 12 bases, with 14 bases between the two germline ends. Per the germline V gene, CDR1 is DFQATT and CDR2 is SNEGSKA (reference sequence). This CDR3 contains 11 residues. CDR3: CSARLGGESFF. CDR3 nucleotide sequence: TGCAGTGCTAGGTTGGGAGGGGAGTCTTTCTTT.

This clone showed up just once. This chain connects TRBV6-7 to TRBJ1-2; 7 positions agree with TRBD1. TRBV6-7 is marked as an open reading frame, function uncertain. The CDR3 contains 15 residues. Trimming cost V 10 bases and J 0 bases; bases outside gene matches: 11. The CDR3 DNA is TGTGCCACCCCGGACAGGTTGGAGGCTAACTATGGCTACACCTTC. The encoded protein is CATPDRLEANYGYTF.

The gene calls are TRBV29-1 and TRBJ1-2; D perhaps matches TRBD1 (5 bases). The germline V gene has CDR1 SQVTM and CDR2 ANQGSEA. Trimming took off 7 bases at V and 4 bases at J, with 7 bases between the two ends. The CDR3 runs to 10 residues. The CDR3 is CSADSYGYTF. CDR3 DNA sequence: TGCAGCGCTGACAGCTATGGCTACACCTTC.

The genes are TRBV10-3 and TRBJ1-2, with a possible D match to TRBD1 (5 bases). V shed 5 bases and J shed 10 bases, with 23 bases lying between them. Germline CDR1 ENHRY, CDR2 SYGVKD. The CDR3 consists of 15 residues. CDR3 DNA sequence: TGTGCCATCAGTAACCCTGGCCGTGGCAGGGCCTACTACACCTTC. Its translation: CAISNPGRGRAYYTF.

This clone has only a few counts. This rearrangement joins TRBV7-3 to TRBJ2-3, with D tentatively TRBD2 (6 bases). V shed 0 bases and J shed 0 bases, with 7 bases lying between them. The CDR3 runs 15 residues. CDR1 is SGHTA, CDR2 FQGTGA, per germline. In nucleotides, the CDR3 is TGTGCCAGCAGCTTAACGGGACTTAGCACAGATACGCAGTATTTT. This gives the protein CASSLTGLSTDTQYF.

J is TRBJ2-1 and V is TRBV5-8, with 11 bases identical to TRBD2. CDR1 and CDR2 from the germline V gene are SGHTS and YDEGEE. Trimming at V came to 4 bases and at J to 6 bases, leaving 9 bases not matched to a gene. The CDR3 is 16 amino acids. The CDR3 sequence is CASSPGTSGHSNEQFF. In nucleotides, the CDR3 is TGTGCCAGCAGCCCCGGGACTAGCGGTCATTCCAATGAGCAGTTCTTC.

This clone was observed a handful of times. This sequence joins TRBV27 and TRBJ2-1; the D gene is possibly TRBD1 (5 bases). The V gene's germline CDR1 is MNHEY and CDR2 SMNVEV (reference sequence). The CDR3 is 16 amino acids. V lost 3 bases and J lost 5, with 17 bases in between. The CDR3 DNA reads TGTGCCAGCAGTTTCAATTCTCTGGGGCGGAACAATGAGCAGTTCTTC. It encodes CASSFNSLGRNNEQFF.

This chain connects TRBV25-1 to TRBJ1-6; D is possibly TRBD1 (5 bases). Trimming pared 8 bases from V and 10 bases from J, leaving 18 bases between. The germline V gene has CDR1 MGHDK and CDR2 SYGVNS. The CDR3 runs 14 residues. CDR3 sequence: CASSTDTLVSPLHF. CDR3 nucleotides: TGTGCCAGCTCCACGGACACGTTGGTCTCACCCCTCCACTTT.

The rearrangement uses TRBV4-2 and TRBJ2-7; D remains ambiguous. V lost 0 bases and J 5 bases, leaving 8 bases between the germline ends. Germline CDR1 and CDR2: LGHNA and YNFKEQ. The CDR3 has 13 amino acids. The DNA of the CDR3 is TGTGCCAGCAGCCAAGATATCACGGACGAGCAGTACTTC. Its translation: CASSQDITDEQYF.

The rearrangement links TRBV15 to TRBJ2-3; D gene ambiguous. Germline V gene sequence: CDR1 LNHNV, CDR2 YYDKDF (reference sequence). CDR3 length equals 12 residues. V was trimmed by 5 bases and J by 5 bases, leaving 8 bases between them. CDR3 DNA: TGTGCCACCAGCCCACGGGTAGATACGCAGTATTTT. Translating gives CATSPRVDTQYF. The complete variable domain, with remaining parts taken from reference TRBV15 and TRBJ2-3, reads DAMVIQNPRYQVTQFGKPVTLSCSQTLNHNVMYWYQQKSSQAPKLLFHYYDKDFNNEADTPDNFQSRRPNTSFCFLDIRSPGLGDTAMYLCATSPRVDTQYFGPGTRLTVL.

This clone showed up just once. The CDR3, as DNA: TGTGCCAGCAGTGCAATTGAGGGGAGGAACGGGGAGCTGTTTTTT. As protein: CASSAIEGRNGELFF. The genes are TRBV2 and TRBJ2-2, with D maybe TRBD2 (6 bases). The germline gives CDR1 SNHLY, CDR2 FYNNEI. The V gene lost 4 bases and the J gene lost 7 bases, with 16 bases spanning the gap. This CDR3 contains 15 residues.

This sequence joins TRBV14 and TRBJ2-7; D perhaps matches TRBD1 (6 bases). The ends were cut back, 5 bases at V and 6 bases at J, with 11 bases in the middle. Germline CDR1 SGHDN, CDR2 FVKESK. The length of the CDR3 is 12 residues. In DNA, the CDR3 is TGTGCCAGCAGCTTGCAGACAGGCGAGCAGTACTTC. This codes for CASSLQTGEQYF.

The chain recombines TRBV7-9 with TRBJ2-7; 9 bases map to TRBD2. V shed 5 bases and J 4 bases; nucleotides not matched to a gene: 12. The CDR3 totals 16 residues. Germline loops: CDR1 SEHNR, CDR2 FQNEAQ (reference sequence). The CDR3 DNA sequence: TGTGCCAGCAGCCCCCTAGGCGGGGGGGCCTTGTACGAGCAGTACTTC. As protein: CASSPLGGGALYEQYF.

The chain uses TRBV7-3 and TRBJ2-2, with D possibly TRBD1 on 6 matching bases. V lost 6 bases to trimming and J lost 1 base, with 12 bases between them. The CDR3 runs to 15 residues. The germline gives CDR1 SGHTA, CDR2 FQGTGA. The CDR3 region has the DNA TGTGCCAGCAGGCCGGGACAAAGGAACACCGGGGAGCTGTTTTTT. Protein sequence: CASRPGQRNTGELFF. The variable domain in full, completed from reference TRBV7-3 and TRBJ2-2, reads GAGVSQTPSNKVTEKGKYVELRCDPISGHTALYWYRQSLGQGPEFLIYFQGTGAADDSGLPNDRFFAVRPEGSVSTLKIQRTERGDSAVYLCASRPGQRNTGELFFGEGSRLTVL.

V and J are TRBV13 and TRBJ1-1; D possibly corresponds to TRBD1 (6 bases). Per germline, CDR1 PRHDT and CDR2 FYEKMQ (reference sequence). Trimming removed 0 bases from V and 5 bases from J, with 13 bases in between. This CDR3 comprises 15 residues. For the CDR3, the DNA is TGTGCCAGCAGCTTAGGGGTCCAGGGGCTTACTGAAGCTTTCTTT. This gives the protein CASSLGVQGLTEAFF.

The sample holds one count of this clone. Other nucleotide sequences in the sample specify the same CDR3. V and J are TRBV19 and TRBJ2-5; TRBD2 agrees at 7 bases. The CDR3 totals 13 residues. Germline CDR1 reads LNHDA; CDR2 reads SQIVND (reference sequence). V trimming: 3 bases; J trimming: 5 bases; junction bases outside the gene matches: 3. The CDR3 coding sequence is TGTGCCAGTAGTATCGGGGGGTTCGAGACCCAGTACTTC. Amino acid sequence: CASSIGGFETQYF.

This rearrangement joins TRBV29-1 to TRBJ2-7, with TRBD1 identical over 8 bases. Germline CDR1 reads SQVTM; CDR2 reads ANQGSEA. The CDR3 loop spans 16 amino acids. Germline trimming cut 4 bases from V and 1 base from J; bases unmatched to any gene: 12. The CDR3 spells CSVAKGGGTGSYEQYF. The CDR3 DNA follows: TGCAGCGTTGCCAAAGGAGGGGGGACAGGTTCCTACGAGCAGTACTTC.